A single sample is the source of the 8 T cell receptor beta chains below, sequenced in a study of blood T cells in healthy people across ages. Using a J-beta primer mix together with a sample-barcoded 5' primer, a second PCR was run for roughly 7 to 11 cycles. A single record per CDR3 protein comes from TCRdb applying MiXCR to the 5' RACE reads. This sample has approximately 680,000 distinct CDR3 sequences, with 32% found just once. The sample was blood. These receptors were collected from an elderly woman in good health.

Comments on this clonotype: A clone one base away is much larger, so this may be a read error. The chain couples TRBV28 to TRBJ2-5, with D maybe TRBD1 (6 bases). Judging by the DNA end, TRBJ2-1 fits better; the J call may be wrong. This CDR3 has 14 amino acids. Germline V gene data show CDR1 as MDHEN and CDR2 as SYDVKM. This CDR3 is CASSTHRVGETQFF. The CDR3 nucleotides are TGTGCCAGCAGTACTCACAGGGTTGGGGAGACCCAGTTCTTC.

This clonotype was counted between two and nine times. This chain uses TRBV6-2 or TRBV6-3 with TRBJ1-1, with 8 bases matching TRBD1. J was trimmed by 5 bases and V by 6 bases; bases with no gene match: 5. This CDR3 is built from 13 residues. Germline assignment: CDR1 MNHEY and CDR2 SVGEGT. The CDR3 is CASSRTGKTEAFF. The CDR3 nucleotides are TGTGCCAGCAGCCGGACAGGGAAGACTGAAGCTTTCTTT.

As to this clonotype: A junction boundary mismatches the germline segment, possibly from a read error. V gene TRBV6-5 combines with J gene TRBJ1-2; D is uncertain. Germline loops: CDR1 MNHEY, CDR2 SVGAGI. The CDR3 has 14 residues. This CDR3 is CASSYAAINHGYTF. For the CDR3, the DNA is TGTGCCAGCAGTTACGCCGCCATTAACCATGGCTACACCTTC.

This clonotype was counted ten times or more. The rearrangement links TRBV29-1 to TRBJ2-1; TRBD1 matches 7 bases. This CDR3 region has 13 residues. V gave up 5 bases and J gave up 7 bases; unmatched junction bases: 8. CDR1 and CDR2 (germline): SQVTM, ANQGSEA. The CDR3 nucleotides are TGCAGCGTTCGGAACAGGGGCGGAAATGAGCAGTTCTTC. It is translated as CSVRNRGGNEQFF.

This clonotype occurred many times. J is TRBJ2-7 and V is TRBV28, with TRBD1 as a possible D gene (6 bases). V dropped 1 base and J dropped 2 bases, with 15 bases sitting between them. The CDR3 loop spans 16 amino acids. Germline V lookup: CDR1 MDHEN, CDR2 SYDVKM. CDR3 loop: CASSLYGQLLPYEQYF. CDR3 DNA: TGTGCCAGCAGTTTATATGGACAGCTCCTACCCTACGAGCAGTACTTC.

Notes on this clonotype: An end of the junction does not agree with germline; a read error may underlie this. The rearrangement links TRBV7-3 to TRBJ2-3; D is possibly TRBD2 (7 bases). The CDR3 covers 16 residues. Germline V gene data show CDR1 as SGHTA and CDR2 as FQGTGA. CDR3 residues: CASSLKRGASTDTRYF. CDR3 nucleotide sequence: TGTGCCAGCAGCTTAAAACGGGGGGCTAGCACAGATACGCGGTATTTT.

This clonotype was recorded at least ten times. CDR3 sequence reads: CATSQGRSETRGPKNIQYF. As DNA, the CDR3 is TGTGCCACCAGTCAGGGTCGATCCGAGACAAGAGGGCCCAAAAACATTCAGTACTTC. The rearrangement joins TRBV15 to TRBJ2-4, with D perhaps TRBD1 or TRBD2 (5 bases each). V dropped 6 bases and J dropped 2 bases, with 26 bases sitting between them. This CDR3 contains 19 residues. Germline-derived CDR1 and CDR2 are LNHNV and YYDKDF (reference sequence). Together with reference TRBV15 and TRBJ2-4, the CDR3 gives the full variable domain: DAMVIQNPRYQVTQFGKPVTLSCSQTLNHNVMYWYQQKSSQAPKLLFHYYDKDFNNEADTPDNFQSRRPNTSFCFLDIRSPGLGDTAMYLCATSQGRSETRGPKNIQYFGAGTRLSVL.

This chain joins TRBV7-6 and TRBJ2-1; 10 nucleotides align to TRBD1. The CDR3 spans 15 residues. Germline lookup yields CDR1 SGHVS and CDR2 FNYEAQ. With 5 bases clipped from V and 9 bases from J, the junction kept 10 bases outside the gene matches. CDR3 loop: CASSPRTGGSGEQFF. The CDR3 coding sequence is TGTGCCAGCAGCCCTCGGACAGGGGGTTCTGGTGAGCAGTTCTTC.